The next 12 T cell receptor beta chains were all read from a single sample in a study of blood T cell repertoires in COVID-19. Method: immunoSEQ multiplex PCR; TCRdb's copy keeps in-frame clones and lacks some. Here the sample spans some 150,000 clones, 88% being singletons. The material sequenced was PBMCs or T cells enriched from blood (not recorded which). The receptors come from a woman between 25 and 40 years old with acute COVID-19.

V is TRBV2 and J is TRBJ1-1, with 7 bases aligning to TRBD1. In germline, CDR1 is SNHLY, CDR2 FYNNEI. This CDR3 comprises 13 residues. Trimming removed 6 bases from V and 4 bases from J; junction bases left unmatched: 5. CDR3 in amino acids: CASRGQPGTEAFF. The CDR3 DNA reads as TGTGCCAGCAGGGGACAGCCCGGCACTGAAGCTTTCTTT. Using reference TRBV2 and TRBJ1-1 for the parts outside the CDR3, the full variable domain is EPEVTQTPSHQVTQMGQEVILRCVPISNHLYFYWYRQILGQKVEFLVSFYNNEISEKSEIFDDQFSVERPDGSNFTLKIRSTKLEDSAMYFCASRGQPGTEAFFGQGTRLTVV.

The rearrangement joins TRBV9 to TRBJ2-5, with 12 nucleotides matching TRBD1. Unmatched junction bases numbered 2, after V lost 4 bases and J lost 4 bases. The V gene's germline CDR1 is SGDLS and CDR2 YYNGEE. The CDR3 has 14 residues. CDR3 bases: TGTGCCAGCAGCCTGGGACAGGGGGCAGAGACCCAGTACTTC. Its protein is CASSLGQGAETQYF.

The V gene is TRBV9, the J gene TRBJ2-2, with D uncertain. From germline, CDR1 is SGDLS and CDR2 YYNGEE. Trimming stripped 0 bases from V and 0 bases from J, with 3 bases between. The CDR3 totals 14 residues. The CDR3 region has the DNA TGTGCCAGCAGCGTAGACACGAACACCGGGGAGCTGTTTTTT. It translates to CASSVDTNTGELFF.

This clone was observed a few times. This chain uses TRBV5-6 with TRBJ2-7, with 7 bases matching TRBD1. Germline CDR1 and CDR2: SGHDT and YYEEEE. The CDR3 length is 12 residues. Losses at the gene ends were 2 bases for V and 4 bases for J; bases not matched to a gene: 0. The CDR3 loop reads CASSLQGYEQYF. The CDR3, as DNA: TGTGCCAGCAGCTTACAGGGGTACGAGCAGTACTTC.

The chain couples TRBV27 to TRBJ2-1, with D tentatively TRBD2 (6 bases). The germline CDR1 and CDR2 sequences are MNHEY and SMNVEV (reference sequence). This CDR3 contains 11 residues. V was clipped by 8 bases and J by 10 bases, with 12 bases between them. CDR3 in amino acids: CASGDFGEQFF. CDR3 nucleotide sequence: TGTGCCAGCGGGGACTTCGGGGAGCAGTTCTTC.

This clone was detected a few times. The chain has TRBV10-2 and TRBJ2-3; 7 positions agree with TRBD2. The CDR3 contains 14 residues. Germline CDR1 and CDR2: WSHSY and SAAADI. The V and J ends lost 2 bases and 5 bases, in that order; junction bases with no gene match: 4. CDR3 sequence: CASSEAVAGDTQYF. The CDR3 DNA reads TGCGCCAGCAGTGAGGCGGTAGCGGGAGATACGCAGTATTTT.

The chain has TRBV25-1 and TRBJ1-2; D might be TRBD1 (5 bases). Germline values: CDR1 MGHDK, CDR2 SYGVNS. CDR3 size: 12 residues. V dropped 2 bases and J dropped 4 bases, with 5 bases sitting between them. As DNA, the CDR3 is TGTGCCAGCAGTGAAGACAGCTATGGCTACACCTTC. This sequence encodes CASSEDSYGYTF.

The J gene is TRBJ2-7, the V gene TRBV27; 7 nucleotides align to TRBD1. The trim removed 3 bases at V and 3 bases at J, leaving 5 bases unmatched. The CDR3 runs to 14 residues. The germline gives CDR1 MNHEY, CDR2 SMNVEV (reference sequence). This CDR3 reads CASSLTGFNYEQYF. CDR3 bases: TGTGCCAGCAGTTTGACAGGGTTTAACTACGAGCAGTACTTC.

The chain employs TRBV10-1 and TRBJ2-5, with D possibly matching TRBD1 (6 bases). V dropped 6 bases and J dropped 1 base, with 12 bases sitting between them. The CDR3 extends over 14 amino acids. CDR1 and CDR2 (germline): WNHNN, SYGVQD (reference sequence). Here the CDR3 DNA reads TGCGCCAGCAGCTATGACAGGCTCCAAGAGACCCAGTACTTC. Its translation is CASSYDRLQETQYF.

The chain combines TRBV7-2 with TRBJ2-3; TRBD2 aligns across 10 bases. This CDR3 contains 16 residues. Germline V lookup: CDR1 SGHTA, CDR2 FQGNSA. Unmatched junction bases numbered 6, after V lost 2 bases and J lost 4 bases. The CDR3 sequence is CASSLHPSGSADTQYF. CDR3 DNA: TGTGCCAGCAGCTTACATCCTAGCGGGAGCGCAGATACGCAGTATTTT.

The V gene is TRBV18, the J gene TRBJ2-3, with no clear D. The germline CDR1 and CDR2 sequences are KGHSH and LQKENI. This CDR3 contains 16 residues. V was trimmed by 1 base and J by 2 bases, leaving 13 bases between them. CDR3: CASSPRPAIHTDTQYF. CDR3 sequence (DNA): TGTGCCAGCTCACCACGTCCAGCGATCCACACAGATACGCAGTATTTT.

The chain recombines TRBV27 with TRBJ1-3; D may be TRBD1 (6 bases). Germline loops: CDR1 MNHEY, CDR2 SMNVEV (reference sequence). There are 14 residues in the CDR3. The germline V and J ends were trimmed by 6 bases and 0 bases, with 9 bases remaining between them. CDR3 coding DNA: TGTGCCAGCAGACCAGGGGCCTCTGGAAACACCATATATTTT. Translation: CASRPGASGNTIYF.